This TCR beta chain came from a study of blood T cell repertoires in COVID-19. As for the study in general: Sources were T cells, B-cell-depleted T cells, or PBMCs; the material itself was cDNA or gDNA.

Sequencing used immunoSEQ multiplex PCR; TCRdb keeps in-frame clones, though not all of them. The sample holds about 26,000 clones, 85% to 95% seen once. Germline V gene lookup returns CDR1 MDHEN and CDR2 SYDVKM. Between the trimmed V and J ends, which lost 3 bases and 2 bases, there was a span of 14 bases. This CDR3 has 15 residues. The source of this sequence is a human donor in a cohort sampled during active COVID-19. The rearrangement uses TRBV28 and TRBJ2-7; TRBD1 is a possible D gene (5 bases). The specimen was peripheral blood. The CDR3 DNA reads as TGTGCCAGCAGTTTCTTAGGGGTGCAGACCTACGAGCAGTACTTC. Translated, it gives CASSFLGVQTYEQYF.